The clone carrying this TCR beta chain was counted many times. Its target is not known. These data are taken from a study of CD8 T cells in ankylosing spondylitis. Whole-study results and caveats: A TCR beta motif of several highly homologous variants seemed to mark ankylosing spondylitis blood.

TCRdb ran MiXCR on the 5' RACE reads and lists one entry per CDR3 protein. Of 700,000 to 850,000 distinct CDR3 sequences in the sample, about an eighth were seen once. The CDR3 is 14 amino acids. The germline CDR1 and CDR2 sequences are SGHTA and FQGNSA. V lost 5 bases and J lost 4, with 14 bases in between. The sample taken for sequencing was blood, either unsorted or a sorted T cell fraction (not recorded which). This receptor was taken from a male donor with ankylosing spondylitis. The rearrangement links TRBV7-2 to TRBJ1-1; D call uncertain. CDR3 loop: CASSLTSRSTEAFF. Written as DNA, the CDR3 is TGTGCCAGCAGCCTGACGAGCAGGAGCACTGAAGCTTTCTTT.